A single sample gave rise to the 9 T cell receptor beta chains below, sequenced in a study of T cells after yellow fever vaccination. TCRdb itself ran the 5' RACE reads through MiXCR, one entry per CDR3 protein. The top ten hold roughly 13% of the sample, which has hundreds of thousands of distinct CDR3 sequences, approximately 21% seen once. Sequenced material: PBMCs, taken 15 days after the yellow fever booster vaccination. The receptors were sampled from a young man who received the YFV17D yellow fever vaccine.

The chain uses TRBV12-3 or TRBV12-4 and TRBJ1-1, with D possibly TRBD1 on 5 matching bases. V lost 2 bases to trimming and J lost 4 bases, with 8 bases between them. The CDR3 is made up of 13 amino acids. CDR3 sequence: CASSLQGPTEAFF. The CDR3 DNA sequence: TGTGCCAGCAGTTTACAGGGACCCACTGAAGCTTTCTTT.

The chain joins TRBV12-3 or TRBV12-4 to TRBJ2-1, with a weak D call TRBD2 (5 bases). V was cut by 2 bases and J by 8 bases, with 16 bases left in between. The CDR3 consists of 15 residues. This CDR3 is CASSLHLASGYEQFF. The CDR3 bases are TGTGCCAGCAGTTTACACCTAGCATCGGGCTATGAGCAGTTCTTC.

The chain joins TRBV5-4 to TRBJ2-3, with 10 bases aligning to TRBD1. V shed 4 bases, J shed 4 bases, and the junction held 9 bases outside the gene matches. Germline V gene sequence: CDR1 SGHNT, CDR2 YYREEE (reference sequence). There are 16 residues in the CDR3. The CDR3 reads CASSLLKGQGPDTQYF. CDR3 bases: TGTGCCAGCAGCCTACTAAAGGGACAGGGGCCAGATACGCAGTATTTT. The entire variable domain, with the rest obtained from reference TRBV5-4 and TRBJ2-3, is as follows: ETGVTQSPTHLIKTRGQQVTLRCSSQSGHNTVSWYQQALGQGPQFIFQYYREEENGRGNFPPRFSGLQFPNYSSELNVNALELDDSALYLCASSLLKGQGPDTQYFGPGTRLTVL.

The sample holds a few counts of this clonotype. The chain is built from TRBV20-1 and TRBJ2-2, with TRBD2 matching 7 bases. The germline V gene has CDR1 DFQATT and CDR2 SNEGSKA (reference sequence). V lost 0 bases to trimming and J lost 6 bases; unmatched junction nucleotides: 10. This CDR3 is 16 amino acids long. CDR3 bases: TGCAGTGCTAGAGACCCTAGGGCGGGAGAAGCCGGGGAGCTGTTTTTT. Its translation is CSARDPRAGEAGELFF.

This clonotype was seen a handful of times. This chain uses TRBV20-1 with TRBJ2-7; no clear D. The ends were cut back, 5 bases at V and 6 bases at J, with 17 bases in the middle. Germline lookup yields CDR1 DFQATT and CDR2 SNEGSKA (reference sequence). This CDR3 contains 13 residues. Written as DNA, the CDR3 is TGCAGTGCTGGAGCTGGAAGGGATAGCGAGCAGTACTTC. This translates into CSAGAGRDSEQYF.

The rearrangement joins TRBV29-1 to TRBJ2-5; 8 nucleotides agree with TRBD2. After removal of 7 bases from V and 5 bases from J, the junction contained 12 bases not matched to a gene. CDR1 and CDR2 (germline): SQVTM, ANQGSEA. The CDR3 spans 14 residues. CDR3 protein: CSGQTSADTETQYF. CDR3 bases: TGCAGCGGGCAGACTAGCGCTGATACGGAGACCCAGTACTTC.

This rearrangement joins TRBV7-8 to TRBJ2-5; the match to TRBD1 covers 9 bases. The V segment lost 5 bases and the J segment 5 bases; nucleotides outside the gene matches: 9. Looked up from germline, CDR1 is SGHVS and CDR2 is FQNEAQ. The CDR3 length is 15 residues. CDR3 sequence (DNA): TGTGCCAGCAGCGTTACAGGGGGCTGGGGGGAGACCCAGTACTTC. This codes for CASSVTGGWGETQYF.

This clonotype came up a few times. The chain has TRBV4-3 and TRBJ1-2; no clear D gene. This CDR3 has 16 amino acids. Trimming shortened V by 0 bases and J by 0 bases, and 11 bases separated the two germline ends. CDR1 LGHNA and CDR2 YSLEER come from the germline V gene. CDR3: CASSQDPATPNYGYTF. CDR3 bases: TGCGCCAGCAGCCAAGATCCGGCAACACCTAACTATGGCTACACCTTC.

The V and J genes are TRBV6-1 and TRBJ2-3; D might be TRBD2 (5 bases). Trimming stripped 7 bases from V and 5 bases from J, with 19 bases between. This CDR3 region has 15 residues. The V gene's germline CDR1 is MNHNS and CDR2 SASEGT. The CDR3 protein is CASTPSGGFGDTQYF. The CDR3 DNA reads as TGTGCCAGCACCCCCTCGGGCGGGTTCGGAGATACGCAGTATTTT.